Below are 11 T cell receptor beta chains sequenced from a single sample in a study of blood T cell repertoires in COVID-19 (dated by TCRdb to the early 2020s). The library came from the immunoSEQ multiplex PCR assay. TCRdb retrieved this table from immuneACCESS and kept in-frame rearrangements only. Not all clones are present; in checked studies, unresolved V genes account for under half, and no reason is known for the remainder. The sample table lists a few hundred thousand clones, approximately 80% of them with a count of one. Approximately 4.3% of the sample is held by the ten biggest clonotypes. The sequencing sample was made of PBMCs or T cells enriched from blood (not recorded which). The receptors derive from a man aged 25-45 years with acute COVID-19.

This rearrangement joins TRBV2 to TRBJ1-1, with D uncertain. The CDR3 covers 13 residues. V lost 3 bases, J lost 0 bases, and 5 bases lay in between. Looked up from germline, CDR1 is SNHLY and CDR2 is FYNNEI. Here the CDR3 reads CASSEEVNTEAFF. CDR3 nucleotide sequence: TGTGCCAGCAGTGAGGAGGTGAACACTGAAGCTTTCTTT.

This clone has more than one count but fewer than ten. The rearrangement joins TRBV15 to TRBJ1-2; no definite D call. CDR3 size: 14 residues. V lost 5 bases and J lost 8, with 18 bases in between. Germline loops: CDR1 LNHNV, CDR2 YYDKDF (reference sequence). The CDR3 protein is CATSLIDYGGGYTF. The DNA for the CDR3 is TGTGCCACCAGCCTAATCGACTATGGCGGGGGCTACACCTTC.

V and J are TRBV27 and TRBJ1-1; no reliable D call. CDR1 MNHEY and CDR2 SMNVEV come from the germline V gene (reference sequence). The CDR3 is 14 residues long. V was shortened by 2 bases and J by 3 bases, with 10 bases between the two germline ends. CDR3 sequence (DNA): TGTGCCAGCAGTTTAGGGAGGGTGGACACTGAAGCTTTCTTT. Its protein is CASSLGRVDTEAFF.

The chain has TRBV10-3 and TRBJ1-2; possibly TRBD1 for D (5 bases). The CDR3 extends over 13 amino acids. Trimming removed 10 bases at V and 5 bases at J, with 17 bases between. Germline loops: CDR1 ENHRY, CDR2 SYGVKD. CDR3 coding DNA: TGTGCCACTACTGTGGACACCCTATATGGCTACACCTTC. Amino acids: CATTVDTLYGYTF.

The V and J genes are TRBV27 and TRBJ1-2; TRBD1 aligns across 7 bases. Germline CDR1 is MNHEY and CDR2 is SMNVEV (reference sequence). The CDR3 extends over 14 amino acids. J was trimmed by 2 bases and V by 5 bases; bases with no gene match: 5. CDR3 protein: CASSPTGFNYGYTF. In DNA, the CDR3 is TGTGCCAGCAGTCCGACAGGGTTCAACTATGGCTACACCTTC.

Here the CDR3 reads CASGLERTSGANSTDTQYF. DNA for the CDR3: TGTGCTAGTGGTTTGGAGAGGACTAGCGGGGCGAATAGCACAGATACGCAGTATTTT. V is TRBV12-5 and J is TRBJ2-3; 12 bases align to TRBD2. Germline-derived CDR1 and CDR2 are LGHNT and FRNRAP. The CDR3 sequence is 19 residues long. Losses at the gene ends were 1 base for V and 0 bases for J; bases not matched to a gene: 8.

The chain uses TRBV20-1 and TRBJ2-7; maybe TRBD2 (6 bases). V was cut by 6 bases and J by 4 bases, with 10 bases left in between. Looked up from germline, CDR1 is DFQATT and CDR2 is SNEGSKA (reference sequence). This CDR3 is 11 amino acids long. CDR3 DNA sequence: TGCAGTGCCCCGGGGGTGTACGAGCAGTACTTC. It encodes CSAPGVYEQYF.

This chain uses TRBV11-2 with TRBJ2-5; possibly TRBD1 for D (5 bases). Trimming took off 2 bases at V and 9 bases at J, with 16 bases between the two ends. The CDR3 loop spans 14 amino acids. Germline lookup yields CDR1 SGHAT and CDR2 FQNNGV. CDR3 sequence reads: CASSLSTERGPQYF. The CDR3 region has the DNA TGTGCCAGCAGCTTAAGCACTGAAAGGGGCCCCCAGTACTTC.

The chain uses TRBV10-3 and TRBJ1-2; 9 nucleotides agree with TRBD1. Germline V gene data show CDR1 as ENHRY and CDR2 as SYGVKD. CDR3 length equals 16 residues. The V segment lost 0 bases and the J segment 5 bases; nucleotides outside the gene matches: 7. The CDR3 nucleotides read TGTGCCATCAGTGAGTCGAGGACAGGGGCACAGTATGGCTACACCTTC. Amino acid sequence: CAISESRTGAQYGYTF.

This chain joins TRBV2 and TRBJ2-5; 10 nucleotides agree with TRBD1. CDR3 length: 14 residues. The J segment lost 4 bases and the V segment lost 7 bases, leaving 6 bases of the junction unmatched. Germline V CDR1 and CDR2: SNHLY, FYNNEI. The CDR3 nucleotides read TGTGCCAGCAACTGGGACAGGGGATTAGAGACCCAGTACTTC. It translates to CASNWDRGLETQYF.

The table lists this clone with a few counts. The chain joins TRBV19 to TRBJ1-5; D possibly corresponds to TRBD1 (6 bases). The germline CDR1 and CDR2 sequences are LNHDA and SQIVND (reference sequence). The V gene lost 6 bases and the J gene lost 0 bases, with 12 bases spanning the gap. The CDR3 totals 15 residues. The CDR3 region is CASRGQVNSNQPQHF. DNA of the CDR3: TGTGCCAGTAGGGGACAAGTTAATAGCAATCAGCCCCAGCATTTT.